Listed below are T cell receptor beta chains from one sample, sequenced in a study of shared clonotypes between healthy human individuals. TCRdb's table, derived via immunoSEQ multiplex PCR, lists solely in-frame clones and lacks some. The sample consists of a few million clones, around 95% of them appearing once. The sample taken for sequencing was naive CD8+ T cells from PBMCs. Receptors originate from a man aged 18 to 30 in good health. Some clones in this sample may be carry-over from other donors' samples. Both conserved end residues are part of each CDR3. D genes are given only for firm matches. Clone size is given for some rows only: seen once, a few or many times, or a class if the clone is expanded.

j_call v_call clone_size d_call cdr3_aa cdr3_nt
TRBJ2-7 TRBV28 - TRBD1 CASSLDRGDYEQYF TGTGCCAGCAGTTTGGACAGGGGGGACTACGAGCAGTACTTC
TRBJ2-5 TRBV7-6 - TRBD1 CASRSRGLRETQYF TGTGCCAGCAGGTCCAGGGGGCTGCGGGAGACCCAGTACTTC
TRBJ2-1 TRBV27 - TRBD2 CASSLYGGDPYEQFF TGTGCCAGCAGCCTATATGGGGGGGATCCGTATGAGCAGTTCTTC
TRBJ2-7 TRBV5-1 - - CASSLGTFTYEQYF TGCGCCAGCAGCTTAGGGACATTTACCTACGAGCAGTACTTC
TRBJ2-2 TRBV27 - - CATKPGRGNTGELFF TGTGCCACCAAGCCGGGCAGGGGGAACACCGGGGAGCTGTTTTTT
TRBJ2-5 TRBV9 - TRBD2 CASSARTSGRINQETQYF TGTGCCAGCAGCGCTCGGACTAGCGGGAGGATAAATCAAGAGACCCAGTACTTC
TRBJ2-5 TRBV5-1 - - CASSFDPGETQYF TGCGCCAGCAGCTTCGACCCCGGAGAGACCCAGTACTTC
TRBJ2-1 TRBV9 - TRBD2 CASSPGGGGLISYNEQFF TGTGCCAGCAGCCCCGGGGGCGGGGGGCTGATCTCCTACAATGAGCAGTTCTTC
TRBJ2-3 TRBV9 - - CASSVAPVPSTDTQYF TGTGCCAGCAGCGTAGCGCCCGTACCTAGCACAGATACGCAGTATTTT
TRBJ1-1 TRBV30 few - CAWSRGTEAFF TGTGCCTGGAGCAGAGGCACTGAAGCTTTCTTT
TRBJ2-1 TRBV27 - - CASSSLQGNNEQFF TGTGCCAGCAGTTCACTACAGGGTAACAATGAGCAGTTCTTC
TRBJ1-1 TRBV6-5 - - CASSYGADMNTEAFF TGTGCCAGCAGTTACGGGGCAGATATGAACACTGAAGCTTTCTTT
TRBJ2-1 TRBV7-9 - - CASRPGLPDEQFF TGTGCCAGCAGGCCCGGACTTCCCGATGAGCAGTTCTTC
TRBJ2-1 TRBV9 - TRBD2 CASSVLSGTSGRNEQFF TGTGCCAGCAGCGTTCTTTCCGGGACTAGCGGGAGAAACGAGCAGTTCTTC
TRBJ2-7 TRBV28 - TRBD1 CASSPRSGDSNSYEQYF TGTGCCAGCAGTCCAAGGTCCGGGGACAGTAACTCCTACGAGCAGTACTTC
TRBJ2-2 TRBV5-5 - TRBD1 CASSRRDRETGELFF TGTGCCAGCAGCAGACGGGACAGGGAAACCGGGGAGCTGTTTTTT
TRBJ2-1 TRBV6-5 - TRBD1 CASSRTGGTGRQFF TGTGCCAGCAGTCGGACAGGGGGTACGGGTCGGCAGTTCTTC
TRBJ2-7 TRBV7-2 - TRBD1 CASSFTTGIYEQYF TGTGCCAGCAGCTTTACGACAGGGATCTACGAGCAGTACTTC
TRBJ2-1 TRBV9 - - CASSPLPSSYNEQFF TGTGCCAGCAGCCCCCTCCCGAGCTCCTACAATGAGCAGTTCTTC
TRBJ2-1 TRBV4-3 - - CASSQYAVTYNEQFF TGCGCCAGCAGCCAATACGCCGTAACATACAATGAGCAGTTCTTC
TRBJ2-7 TRBV27 - - CASAHSSSYEQYF TGTGCCAGCGCACATTCTAGCTCCTACGAGCAGTACTTC
TRBJ2-7 TRBV4-3 - TRBD1 CASSQRDRAYEQYF TGCGCCAGCAGCCAAAGGGACAGGGCCTACGAGCAGTACTTC
TRBJ2-5 TRBV28 - - CASSLLPKEETQYF TGTGCCAGCAGTTTGCTGCCGAAAGAGGAGACCCAGTACTTC
TRBJ2-7 TRBV5-1 once - CASSLGGGYEQYF TGCGCCAGCAGCTTGGGTGGGGGTTACGAGCAGTACTTC
TRBJ2-7 TRBV28 once TRBD1 CASSFFSGTAISYEQYF TGTGCCAGCAGTTTCTTTTCCGGGACAGCGATATCCTACGAGCAGTACTTC
TRBJ2-7 TRBV13 - TRBD1 CASSLGPGTASYEQYF TGTGCCAGCAGCTTAGGTCCGGGGACAGCTTCCTACGAGCAGTACTTC
TRBJ1-2 TRBV7-8 once - CASSLGFTIGYTF TGTGCCAGCAGCTTAGGCTTCACGATAGGCTACACCTTC
TRBJ1-5 TRBV19 - - CASSPLTVGNQPQHF TGTGCCAGTAGTCCCTTGACAGTGGGGAATCAGCCCCAGCATTTT
TRBJ2-5 TRBV7-2 - TRBD2 CASSLVLAGGWETQYF TGTGCCAGCAGCTTAGTTCTAGCGGGAGGTTGGGAGACCCAGTACTTC
TRBJ1-2 TRBV9 - - CASSAPRDTNVLTGYTF TGTGCCAGCAGCGCACCCCGGGACACCAACGTTTTAACTGGCTACACCTTC
TRBJ2-5 TRBV28 - - CASSLPGGRETQYF TGTGCCAGCAGTTTACCCGGGGGCAGAGAGACCCAGTACTTC
TRBJ2-6 TRBV27 - - CASGFAGANVLTF TGTGCCAGCGGGTTCGCTGGGGCCAACGTCCTGACTTTC
TRBJ1-2 TRBV29-1 - - CSGGPGLSGYTF TGCAGCGGGGGCCCTGGCCTCTCCGGCTACACCTTC
TRBJ2-2 TRBV19 - TRBD2 CASSRIAGAVGELFF TGTGCCAGTAGTAGAATAGCGGGAGCGGTCGGGGAGCTGTTTTTT
TRBJ1-1 TRBV2 - - CASSALGGTEAFF TGTGCCAGCAGCGCCCTGGGAGGCACTGAAGCTTTCTTT
TRBJ1-2 TRBV27 - TRBD1 CASSDRRVGYTF TGTGCCAGCTCGGACAGGAGGGTTGGCTACACCTTC
TRBJ1-1 TRBV18 - - CASSPGGAPWHTEAFF TGTGCCAGCTCACCAGGTGGTGCTCCTTGGCACACTGAAGCTTTCTTT
TRBJ2-7 TRBV19 - TRBD1 CASSIDRVYEQYF TGTGCCAGTAGTATTGACAGGGTCTACGAGCAGTACTTC
TRBJ1-4 TRBV25-1 - - CASSGTGHLTREKLFF TGTGCCAGCAGTGGAACAGGGCACCTGACGAGAGAAAAACTGTTTTTT
TRBJ2-7 TRBV4-1 - TRBD1 CASSQLAGTGGSYEQYF TGCGCCAGCAGCCAACTCGCCGGGACAGGGGGCTCCTACGAGCAGTACTTC
TRBJ2-3 TRBV18 - TRBD2 CASSPPGLAGINTDTQYF TGTGCCAGCTCACCCCCGGGACTAGCGGGGATCAACACAGATACGCAGTATTTT
TRBJ1-2 TRBV10-3 once - CAIRPGGMDYGYTF TGTGCCATCAGGCCCGGGGGGATGGACTATGGCTACACCTTC
TRBJ1-2 TRBV28 - TRBD1 CASSLSRQGHNYGYTF TGTGCCAGCAGTTTATCCCGACAGGGACATAACTATGGCTACACCTTC
TRBJ1-4 TRBV10-3 - - CATANETTREKLFF TGTGCCACCGCAAATGAGACCACTAGGGAAAAACTGTTTTTT
TRBJ2-7 TRBV27 - TRBD2 CASSLSYSGIRPYEQYF TGTGCCAGCAGTCTCTCCTATAGCGGGATCCGACCCTACGAGCAGTACTTC
TRBJ2-1 TRBV5-6 - - CASSLVGEFTKDEQFF TGTGCCAGCAGCTTGGTGGGGGAATTTACAAAGGATGAGCAGTTCTTC
TRBJ2-5 TRBV7-9 - TRBD1 CASSPRGGKETQYF TGTGCCAGCAGCCCCCGAGGGGGCAAAGAGACCCAGTACTTC
TRBJ2-1 TRBV28 - TRBD2 CASSLEREGLSYNEQFF TGTGCCAGCAGTTTAGAGCGGGAGGGCCTCTCCTACAATGAGCAGTTCTTC
TRBJ1-1 TRBV29-1 few - CSVGAGSEAFF TGCAGCGTTGGGGCAGGGAGTGAAGCTTTCTTT